This TCR beta chain originates from a study of T cell responses to AZD1222 COVID-19 vaccine (dated by TCRdb to the early 2020s). A note on the overall study: AZD1222 recipients whose second dose came at about 4 weeks and those whose second dose came at about 12 weeks were combined into one group, since spike-specific TCR depth and breadth did not differ between the two schedules. TCR sequencing was performed for fewer than 250 trial participants, of whom some 200 were given two doses of AZD1222 and approximately 25 were given two doses of MenACWY control vaccine. Trial participants were enrolled by age into subgroups of 18-55, 56-69 and 70-plus years, and around 150, 28 and 57 TCR-sequenced participants, respectively, were included in these subgroups.

Regarding this clone: Its antigen is still unknown. Per-nucleotide qualities are absent, and no much larger clonotype sits a single base away.

Based on the germline V gene (reference sequence), the CDR1 and CDR2 sequences are LNHDA and SQIVND. CDR3 length: 14 amino acids, cysteine to phenylalanine. This entry keeps only the CDR3 DNA: 42 bases, framed from base 1. Germline trimming amounts to 7 bases on V and 2 bases on J, with 7 as the count of junction bases outside the gene matches. The time point label, read with the paper, signifies: baseline before first vaccination. Vaccinee samples were obtained from the UK trials COV001 and COV002, which included a single-blind randomized controlled phase 2/3 trial of AZD1222 (ChAdOx1 nCoV-19) in healthy adults. Trial participant PBMC samples were collected at day 0 and day 28 after the second dose for TCRbeta chain sequencing. The CDR3 regions of human TCRbeta chains were subjected to immunosequencing. The authors' pipeline ran thus. TCRs in the repertoires were matched against a reference library of SARS-CoV-2-specific TCRs that had been generated with the MIRA antigen-specificity platform. Breadth was defined as the fraction of unique TCRs that were SARS-CoV-2-associated. Depth was defined as the fraction of total T cells that were SARS-CoV-2-associated. Using the MIRA data, each spike-specific TCR was mapped to the spike region that the TCR reacts to and placed in a CD4 or CD8 class. Log10-transformed breadth and depth values were compared by one-way ANOVA with Sidak's multiple comparisons tests. TCRdb stores this immuneACCESS table with in-frame sequences only. Part of the clones is absent; in the studies checked, under half of the shortfall reflects unresolved V genes, and no reason is known for the rest. V and J calls and clone size are given by that table; D and trimming were obtained from the DNA. The sample includes 120,000 to 150,000 clones, with approximately 88% observed a single time. The biggest ten clones account for approximately 2.3% of the sample.

The full study reports these points: Conclusions about previously exposed vaccinees are limited because only five to seven AZD1222 recipients were SARS-CoV-2 seropositive at baseline. Most participants were white British and females outnumbered males, and the authors suggested that clonal diversity may have been underestimated. Reportedly, almost half of the unique spike-specific TCRs recognized epitopes lying outside the regions that are mutated in the B.1.351 and B.1.1.7 variants. Because no samples from the day 14 peak response were available, repertoires could be characterized only after the peak T cell response. The 56-69-year group was small, and its depth increase did not reach significance, likely because of low power. CD4 TCRs associated with the vaccine covered the entire spike protein, and the dominant responses were in regions 160-218 and 743-854. Spike-specific TCR breadth and depth rose significantly after two AZD1222 doses compared with day 0 and with MenACWY recipients.

This sequence originates from an adult in good health. This specimen was peripheral blood, taken on day 0 of AZD1222 vaccination. The receptor chain draws on TRBV19 and TRBJ1-1, with TRBD1 matching 7 junction bases. At the DNA level, the sequence is TGTGCCAGTAACCGACAGGGTAAAAACACTGAAGCTTTCTTT. The resulting protein is CASNRQGKNTEAFF.